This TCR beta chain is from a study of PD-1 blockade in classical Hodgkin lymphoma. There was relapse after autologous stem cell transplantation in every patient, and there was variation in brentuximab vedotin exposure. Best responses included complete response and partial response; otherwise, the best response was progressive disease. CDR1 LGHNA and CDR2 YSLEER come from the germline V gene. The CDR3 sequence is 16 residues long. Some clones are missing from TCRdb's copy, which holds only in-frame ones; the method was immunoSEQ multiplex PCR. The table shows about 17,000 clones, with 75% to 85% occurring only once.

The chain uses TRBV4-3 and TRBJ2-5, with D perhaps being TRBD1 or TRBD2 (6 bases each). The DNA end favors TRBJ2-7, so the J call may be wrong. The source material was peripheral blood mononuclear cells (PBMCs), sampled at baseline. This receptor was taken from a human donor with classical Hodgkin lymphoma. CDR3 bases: TGCGCCAGCAGCCAAGATCTATCCGGGGGCCTCTACGAGCAGTACTTC. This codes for CASSQDLSGGLYEQYF.